These T cell receptor beta chains were read from a single sample in a study of blood T cell repertoires in COVID-19. Generated by immunoSEQ multiplex PCR, the TCRdb table keeps only in-frame clones and is missing some. The sample holds 200,000 to 300,000 clones, around 89% seen once. The sample was PBMCs or T cells enriched from blood (not recorded which). The receptors here all came from a woman aged 25 to 39 who had recovered from COVID-19. Both conserved end residues are part of each CDR3. Fields, in order: J gene, clone size, CDR3 length, V gene, CDR3 protein. The size entry is marked missing in some rows and otherwise reads once, few, many or a size class.

>TRBJ1-6|-|13|TRBV18
CASHTGSDSPLHF
>TRBJ1-2|-|13|TRBV6-6
CASGTGVNYGYTF
>TRBJ1-2|-|11|TRBV20-1
CSAKGAKGYTF
>TRBJ2-2|-|14|TRBV11-2
CASRGQANTGELFF
>TRBJ1-2|-|16|TRBV25-1
CATATEAGSLNYGYTF
>TRBJ1-2|-|14|TRBV6-5
CASSYGAGLAGYTF
>TRBJ2-3|-|15|TRBV7-9
CASSLRGGITDTQYF
>TRBJ2-7|-|16|TRBV4-3
CASSQDLRGGSYEQYF
>TRBJ1-2|-|15|TRBV7-8
CASSPPRTGKNGYTF
>TRBJ1-6|-|14|TRBV18
CASSPPSYNSPLHF
>TRBJ2-7|-|12|TRBV28
CASRQAGYEQYF
>TRBJ2-2|-|11|TRBV19
CASTGTGELFF
>TRBJ1-1|-|14|TRBV7-8
CASSRDNLNTEAFF
>TRBJ2-3|-|14|TRBV6-5
CASKAGGGTDTQYF
>TRBJ1-1|-|14|TRBV7-8
CASSPGQGVLNGFF
>TRBJ1-2|-|14|TRBV10-3
CAISSGASNYGYTF
>TRBJ2-1|-|15|TRBV7-9
CASSLEAGGPHEQFF
>TRBJ2-3|once|14|TRBV19
CASSTRTGTDTQYF
>TRBJ2-2|-|16|TRBV19
CASSPSGTVNTGELFF
>TRBJ1-1|-|13|TRBV2
CASSVGGNTEAFF
>TRBJ1-2|-|16|TRBV28
CASSSDSRPAGYGYTF
>TRBJ1-1|-|15|TRBV9
CASSSRIVTNTEAFF
>TRBJ1-5|-|15|TRBV5-1
CASSLEDTVNQPQHF
>TRBJ2-1|-|17|TRBV7-2
CASSSRGTSGLYNEQFF
>TRBJ1-2|-|13|TRBV10-3
CAVFRTGTYGYTF
>TRBJ1-4|-|15|TRBV4-1
CASSHTGGTNEKLFF
>TRBJ1-5|-|17|TRBV7-2
CASSLERKGEINQPQHF
>TRBJ1-1|-|15|TRBV28
CASSGRQGAGTEAFF
>TRBJ1-5|few|19|TRBV5-8
CASSLVVGALSYSNQPQHF
>TRBJ1-2|-|12|TRBV6-5
CASKAGNYGYTF
>TRBJ2-5|once|13|TRBV6-5
CASCRGGGETQYF
>TRBJ1-4|-|15|TRBV7-2
CASSYTGTGGEKLFF
>TRBJ1-6|once|15|TRBV27
CASSSTSGGSTPLHF